This passage covers 25 T cell receptor beta chains from one sample sequenced in a study of T cells in Graves' hyperthyroidism and ophthalmopathy. TCR beta CDR3 sequences were amplified from RNA transcripts. HTBI primers were employed in a first-round RT-PCR of the TCR CDR3. TCRdb re-called the multiplex PCR reads through MiXCR, storing one row per CDR3 protein. Among hundreds of thousands of distinct CDR3 sequences listed, over 15% were seen once. The material sequenced was blood. These receptor sequences come from a woman aged 18 to 35 with Graves' hyperthyroidism.

The V and J genes are TRBV5-8 and TRBJ2-1; 9 positions match TRBD2. Unmatched junction bases numbered 7, after V lost 9 bases and J lost 3 bases. The CDR3 spans 14 residues. Germline V CDR1 and CDR2: SGHTS, YDEGEE. CDR3 sequence: CATRGREGYNEQFF. In nucleotides, the CDR3 is TGTGCCACCCGAGGGCGGGAGGGCTACAATGAGCAGTTCTTC. The whole variable domain, remainder taken from reference TRBV5-8 and TRBJ2-1, is EAGVTQSPTHLIKTRGQQATLRCSPISGHTSVYWYQQALGLGLQFLLWYDEGEERNRGNFPPRFSGRQFPNYSSELNVNALELEDSALYLCATRGREGYNEQFFGPGTRLTVL.

V usage is TRBV6-2 or TRBV6-3 and J usage is TRBJ1-5; the match to TRBD1 covers 7 bases. In germline, CDR1 is MNHEY, CDR2 SVGEGT. V gave up 6 bases and J gave up 4 bases; unmatched junction bases: 9. The CDR3 loop spans 15 amino acids. CDR3: CASRTTDRENQPQHF. The CDR3 bases are TGTGCCAGCAGAACCACAGACAGGGAAAATCAGCCCCAGCATTTT.

V is TRBV7-8 and J is TRBJ2-7; no firm D call. With 7 bases removed from V and 5 bases from J, the gap between germline ends came to 15 bases. CDR1 and CDR2 (germline): SGHVS, FQNEAQ. The CDR3 sequence is 13 residues long. The CDR3, as DNA: TGTGCCAGCAACTTGATACGCGAGAACGAGCAGTACTTC. Translated: CASNLIRENEQYF.

In this sample, this clonotype turned up many times. V gene TRBV20-1 combines with J gene TRBJ2-7, with D perhaps matching TRBD2 (6 bases). V shed 7 bases and J shed 2 bases, with 15 bases lying between them. The CDR3 has 13 amino acids. CDR1 DFQATT and CDR2 SNEGSKA come from the germline V gene (reference sequence). CDR3 loop: CSGASGDPYEQYF. CDR3 sequence (DNA): TGCAGTGGGGCCTCGGGAGACCCCTACGAGCAGTACTTC.

The gene calls are TRBV5-1 and TRBJ2-7; 11 bases align to TRBD2. The CDR3 consists of 17 residues. Germline V gene data show CDR1 as SGHRS and CDR2 as YFSETQ. V shed 5 bases, J shed 1 base, and the junction held 11 bases outside the gene matches. Written as DNA, the CDR3 is TGCGCCAGCAGTGTGTCACTAGCGGGAGCCCAATCCTACGAGCAGTACTTC. The encoded protein is CASSVSLAGAQSYEQYF.

This clonotype was seen many times. The DNA for the CDR3 is TGTGCCAGCAGTTCTAGCAAGGGGAACGAGCAGTACTTC. Protein sequence: CASSSSKGNEQYF. The chain couples TRBV6-1 to TRBJ2-7; either TRBD1 or TRBD2 may fit D (5 bases each). Germline V gene data show CDR1 as MNHNS and CDR2 as SASEGT. This CDR3 is built from 13 residues. Trimming took 5 bases from V and 5 from J, leaving 13 bases between them.

The chain has TRBV6-1 and TRBJ1-2; 9 bases match TRBD1. CDR1 is MNHNS, CDR2 SASEGT, per germline. This CDR3 region has 14 residues. The ends lost 6 bases at V and 4 bases at J; junction bases unmatched: 6. CDR3 amino acids: CASRGTGLVYGYTF. The CDR3 nucleotides are TGTGCCAGCAGGGGGACAGGGTTGGTCTATGGCTACACCTTC.

A remark on this clonotype: This may come from a read error, since a much larger clone is one base off. This chain links TRBV11-1 with TRBJ2-7; D is perhaps TRBD2 (6 bases). V was clipped by 3 bases and J by 8 bases, with 14 bases between them. From germline, CDR1 is SGHAT and CDR2 FQDESV (reference sequence). The CDR3 is 13 amino acids. Here the CDR3 reads CASSFQWEAKQYF. The CDR3 DNA reads TGTGCCAGCAGCTTCCAATGGGAGGCCAAGCAGTACTTC.

Ten or more counts support this clonotype. The chain carries TRBV12-3 or TRBV12-4 and TRBJ1-6; 9 bases match TRBD1. V dropped 4 bases and J dropped 1; count of bases not matched to a gene: 8. The CDR3 runs 18 residues. The CDR3 nucleotides read TGTGCCAGCAGTTCAAAAACAGGGGGCGAGTCCTATAATTCACCCCTCCACTTT. This gives the protein CASSSKTGGESYNSPLHF.

To note about this clonotype: A read error may account for a junction end that differs from germline. The rearrangement uses TRBV3-1 and TRBJ2-1; TRBD2 might be the D (5 bases). The CDR3 spans 15 residues. Germline V gives CDR1 LGHDT, CDR2 YNNKEL (reference sequence). The DNA of the CDR3 is TGTACCAGCAGCCAAATAGAGAGCGGCTACAATGAGCAGTTCTTC. Protein: CTSSQIESGYNEQFF.

The chain couples TRBV27 to TRBJ1-3, with TRBD1 as a possible D gene (5 bases). The V and J ends lost 5 bases and 4 bases respectively, with 12 bases between them. Germline V gene data show CDR1 as MNHEY and CDR2 as SMNVEV (reference sequence). The CDR3 covers 14 residues. This CDR3 is CASSIGGVGNTIYF. The CDR3 bases are TGTGCCAGCAGTATTGGAGGGGTCGGAAACACCATATATTTT.

This clonotype was seen many times. DNA of the CDR3: TGTGCCAGCAGTCCTCGGTATGGGCAGGAGACCCAGTACTTC. Its protein product is CASSPRYGQETQYF. V is TRBV12-3 or TRBV12-4 and J is TRBJ2-5, with D unclear. Trimming left V 5 bases short and J 5 bases short, with 15 bases between. This CDR3 contains 14 residues.

This clonotype was seen ten or more times. The gene calls are TRBV11-2 and TRBJ2-7; D is perhaps TRBD1 or TRBD2 (5 bases each). The V and J ends lost 8 bases and 3 bases respectively, with 26 bases between them. CDR1 SGHAT and CDR2 FQNNGV come from the germline V gene. The CDR3 totals 17 residues. CDR3 amino acids: CASLTKGTQDPNYEQYF. The CDR3 region has the DNA TGTGCCAGCCTGACCAAGGGGACCCAAGACCCGAACTACGAGCAGTACTTC.

The V call is TRBV7-3, the J call TRBJ1-6, with a tentative D call TRBD1 (6 bases). This CDR3 region has 15 residues. Germline CDR1 is SGHTA and CDR2 is FQGTGA. V lost 0 bases, J lost 5 bases, and 8 bases lay in between. The CDR3, as DNA: TGTGCCAGCAGCTTAACTGGGGGCGATAATTCACCCCTCCACTTT. This translates into CASSLTGGDNSPLHF. Based on the CDR3 plus reference TRBV7-3 and TRBJ1-6, the full variable domain is GAGVSQTPSNKVTEKGKYVELRCDPISGHTALYWYRQSLGQGPEFLIYFQGTGAADDSGLPNDRFFAVRPEGSVSTLKIQRTERGDSAVYLCASSLTGGDNSPLHFGNGTRLTVT.

The V call is TRBV28, the J call TRBJ1-5; D is uncertain. Trimming removed 10 bases at V and 0 bases at J, with 4 bases between. The germline CDR1 and CDR2 sequences are MDHEN and SYDVKM. CDR3 length: 11 amino acids. The CDR3 DNA sequence: TGTGCCACCAATAGCAATCAGCCCCAGCATTTT. This encodes CATNSNQPQHF.

This clonotype was detected many times. The chain employs TRBV3-1 and TRBJ2-2, with D possibly matching TRBD1 (6 bases). V was pared by 2 bases and J by 4 bases, with 11 bases between. Germline V lookup: CDR1 LGHDT, CDR2 YNNKEL (reference sequence). The CDR3 runs to 15 residues. The CDR3 is CASSQNRAITGELFF. As DNA, the CDR3 is TGTGCCAGCAGCCAAAACAGGGCGATCACCGGGGAGCTGTTTTTT.

The J gene is TRBJ2-5, the V gene TRBV5-6; D gene ambiguous. With 0 bases removed from V and 5 bases from J, the gap between germline ends came to 5 bases. Germline V gene sequence: CDR1 SGHDT, CDR2 YYEEEE. The CDR3 sequence is 12 residues long. The CDR3 coding sequence is TGTGCCAGCAGCTTGGGGTTTGAGACCCAGTACTTC. Its translation: CASSLGFETQYF.

This clonotype came up a few times. CDR3 in amino acids: CATGQGMNNQPQHF. CDR3 nucleotides: TGTGCCACCGGTCAGGGGATGAACAATCAGCCCCAGCATTTT. The chain carries TRBV24-1 and TRBJ1-5; D is possibly TRBD1 (6 bases). CDR3 length: 14 amino acids. V was trimmed by 9 bases and J by 3 bases, leaving 14 bases between them. Per germline, CDR1 KGHDR and CDR2 SFDVKD.

The sample holds one count of this clonotype. The chain carries TRBV12-3 or TRBV12-4 and TRBJ1-2; TRBD1 is a possible D gene (5 bases). The CDR3 is made up of 15 amino acids. Trimming took 5 bases from V and 8 from J, leaving 21 bases between them. In nucleotides, the CDR3 is TGTGCCAGCAGTCCCTCACCAACAGTGGGGGGAGGCTACACCTTC. Translated: CASSPSPTVGGGYTF.

The sample holds many counts of this clonotype. The rearrangement uses TRBV2 and TRBJ1-4; 10 bases fit TRBD1. With 6 bases clipped from V and 5 bases from J, the junction kept 6 bases outside the gene matches. Germline lookup yields CDR1 SNHLY and CDR2 FYNNEI. The CDR3 length is 15 residues. CDR3 sequence reads: CASRAGTGVNEKLFF. CDR3 DNA sequence: TGTGCCAGCAGAGCCGGGACAGGGGTGAATGAAAAACTGTTTTTT.

The chain joins TRBV29-1 to TRBJ2-3, with 8 bases identical to TRBD2. V shed 4 bases and J 4 bases; nucleotides not matched to a gene: 4. CDR1 is SQVTM and CDR2 is ANQGSEA in the germline V gene. The CDR3 is 13 amino acids. The CDR3 here is CSVASGSADTQYF. CDR3 nucleotide sequence: TGCAGCGTTGCGAGCGGGAGTGCAGATACGCAGTATTTT.

This chain connects TRBV19 to TRBJ2-2; no definite D call. This CDR3 is built from 14 residues. From germline, CDR1 is LNHDA and CDR2 SQIVND (reference sequence). The ends were cut back, 10 bases at V and 0 bases at J, with 12 bases in the middle. The CDR3 here is CATPRKSNTGELFF. CDR3 DNA sequence: TGTGCCACCCCCAGGAAGTCGAACACCGGGGAGCTGTTTTTT.

This clonotype was counted many times. The rearrangement uses TRBV20-1 and TRBJ2-7; TRBD2 aligns across 9 bases. The CDR3 contains 17 residues. With 1 base clipped from V and 2 bases from J, the junction kept 12 bases outside the gene matches. CDR1 is DFQATT and CDR2 is SNEGSKA in the germline V gene (reference sequence). CDR3 nucleotides: TGCAGTGCTAGAGGACCCTGGACGACTAGCGGCACCTACGAGCAGTACTTC. Translating gives CSARGPWTTSGTYEQYF.

This chain joins TRBV9 and TRBJ2-3; TRBD1 might be the D (6 bases). Trimming removed 3 bases from V and 4 bases from J, with 21 bases in between. This CDR3 has 17 residues. Looked up from germline, CDR1 is SGDLS and CDR2 is YYNGEE. DNA for the CDR3: TGTGCCAGCAGCGGGACCGGGACACCGGGACCCCCAGATACGCAGTATTTT. Amino acid sequence: CASSGTGTPGPPDTQYF.

This clonotype was seen a handful of times. The rearrangement links TRBV12-3 or TRBV12-4 to TRBJ2-6; D remains ambiguous. V gave up 7 bases and J gave up 0 bases, with 10 bases separating them. CDR3 length equals 15 residues. Here the CDR3 DNA reads TGTGCCAGCATCAAAGGTATCTCTGGGGCCAACGTCCTGACTTTC. This codes for CASIKGISGANVLTF.